This TCR beta chain derives from a study of yellow fever vaccine responses in identical twins. TCRdb analysed the RT-PCR reads with MiXCR anew, one entry per CDR3 protein. This repertoire shows over 15,000 distinct CDR3 sequences, less than 75% found once; its top ten account for approximately 2.2%. This clonotype turned up a few times. Its antigen is still unknown. Overall study findings and caveats: Each twin's T cell response to the vaccine was reported to look partly convergent and partly personalized.

This CDR3 contains 14 residues. Trimming pared 0 bases from V and 0 bases from J, leaving 9 bases between. The V gene's germline CDR1 is DFQATT and CDR2 SNEGSKA (reference sequence). V is TRBV20-1 and J is TRBJ2-7; D possibly uses TRBD1 or TRBD2 (5 bases each). The sequencing here drew on T cells from blood (PBMCs), unsorted or a sorted subset (not recorded which), taken before or after yellow fever vaccination (not recorded which). The TCR sequence derives from a woman younger than 35 who received the yellow fever vaccine. The CDR3 reads CSARDHGGSYEQYV. The CDR3 nucleotides read TGCAGTGCTAGAGATCATGGGGGCTCCTACGAGCAGTACGTC.